Following are 13 T cell receptor beta chains from one sample sequenced in a study of cytomegalovirus exposure and HLA in healthy donors. The PCR had 60 Vbeta and 13 Jbeta primers. The data were produced by immunoSEQ multiplex PCR, yet TCRdb's version contains in-frame clones alone and is incomplete. The top ten hold 11% to 15% of the sample, which has more than 150,000 clones, almost 80% seen once. Sequencing input: PBMCs. These receptors came from a man in his fifties or sixties in good health and CMV-seropositive.

The chain combines TRBV28 with TRBJ1-1; TRBD1 is a possible D gene (5 bases). The germline CDR1 and CDR2 sequences are MDHEN and SYDVKM. Trimming stripped 8 bases from V and 7 bases from J, with 14 bases between. There are 12 residues in the CDR3. The CDR3 DNA reads TGTGCCAGCCTGGGGCCGGTAGGTGAAGCTTTCTTT. It codes for CASLGPVGEAFF.

The chain couples TRBV19 to TRBJ2-7; 8 bases align to TRBD1. This CDR3 has 12 residues. Germline V lookup: CDR1 LNHDA, CDR2 SQIVND (reference sequence). V was pared by 6 bases and J by 6 bases, with 4 bases of the junction left unmatched. The CDR3 sequence: CASSRTGSEQYF. CDR3 sequence (DNA): TGTGCCAGTAGCCGGACAGGGAGCGAGCAGTACTTC.

The chain's CDR3 is CASSLGPGQGDTEAFF. As DNA, the CDR3 is TGTGCCAGCAGCTTAGGACCCGGACAGGGGGACACTGAAGCTTTCTTT. This chain links TRBV7-2 with TRBJ1-1; TRBD1 matches at 10 bases. V lost 1 base, J lost 3 bases, and 5 bases stayed unmatched. The CDR3 is 16 amino acids. The V gene's germline CDR1 is SGHTA and CDR2 FQGNSA. Drawing the rest from reference TRBV7-2 and TRBJ1-1, the complete variable domain is GAGVSQSPSNKVTEKGKDVELRCDPISGHTALYWYRQSLGQGLEFLIYFQGNSAPDKSGLPSDRFSAERTGGSVSTLTIQRTQQEDSAVYLCASSLGPGQGDTEAFFGQGTRLTVV.

V and J are TRBV29-1 and TRBJ2-1, with D perhaps TRBD1 (6 bases). The CDR3 consists of 13 residues. Germline values: CDR1 SQVTM, CDR2 ANQGSEA. V gave up 5 bases and J gave up 6 bases, with 14 bases separating them. CDR3 sequence reads: CSVRQGSINEQFF. The CDR3 nucleotides read TGCAGCGTTCGCCAGGGGAGTATCAATGAGCAGTTCTTC.

This clone came up once. This sequence joins TRBV28 and TRBJ1-6; D not certain. This CDR3 spans 13 amino acids. Trimming removed 3 bases from V and 10 bases from J, with 10 bases in between. The germline CDR1 and CDR2 sequences are MDHEN and SYDVKM. CDR3 DNA: TGTGCCAGCAGTTTGGGCGTCGGATCACCCCTCCACTTT. This translates into CASSLGVGSPLHF.

V gene TRBV6-5 combines with J gene TRBJ1-1; TRBD1 matches at 7 bases. Trimming at V came to 0 bases and at J to 3 bases, leaving 7 bases not matched to a gene. CDR3 length: 16 residues. The germline gives CDR1 MNHEY, CDR2 SVGAGI. CDR3 amino acids: CASSYSQGVRHTEAFF. Written as DNA, the CDR3 is TGTGCCAGCAGTTACTCCCAGGGGGTTAGGCACACTGAAGCTTTCTTT.

As DNA, the CDR3 is TGCGCCAGCAGCCAAACCACAGGGGGCCCTGGAAACACCATATATTTT. Encoded protein: CASSQTTGGPGNTIYF. This chain uses TRBV5-1 with TRBJ1-3, with 9 bases aligning to TRBD1. The V gene end was trimmed by 4 bases and the J gene end by 2 bases; junction bases not matched to a gene: 7. The CDR3 runs to 16 residues. Germline loops: CDR1 SGHRS, CDR2 YFSETQ.

This clone has at least ten counts. The chain uses TRBV6-5 and TRBJ1-2; TRBD1 agrees at 8 bases. The CDR3 spans 14 residues. Per germline, CDR1 MNHEY and CDR2 SVGAGI. Trimming took 5 bases from V and 5 from J; bases not matched to a gene: 7. The DNA for the CDR3 is TGTGCCAGCAGTGCCCCAGACAGGGGATATGGCTACACCTTC. Amino acid sequence: CASSAPDRGYGYTF.

The rearrangement joins TRBV10-3 to TRBJ1-6; tentatively, D is TRBD1 (6 bases). This CDR3 is 15 amino acids long. In germline, CDR1 is ENHRY, CDR2 SYGVKD. The V and J ends lost 5 bases and 9 bases respectively, with 17 bases between them. The CDR3 DNA sequence: TGTGCCATCAGTTCATCGGACAGCCTCGGTTCACCCCTCCACTTT. It translates to CAISSSDSLGSPLHF.

This sequence joins TRBV6-1 and TRBJ1-2, with a tentative D call TRBD1 (6 bases). Germline assignment: CDR1 MNHNS and CDR2 SASEGT. V was clipped by 5 bases and J by 2 bases, with 6 bases between them. The CDR3 is 12 amino acids. The CDR3 bases are TGTGCCAGCAGTACAGGGAACTATGGCTACACCTTC. This translates into CASSTGNYGYTF.

The chain recombines TRBV28 with TRBJ2-7; D gene ambiguous. CDR1 is MDHEN, CDR2 SYDVKM, per germline. V dropped 5 bases and J dropped 4 bases, with 15 bases sitting between them. This CDR3 contains 14 residues. This chain's CDR3 is CASSGLPLFYEQYV. The CDR3 DNA follows: TGTGCCAGCAGTGGGCTCCCCCTTTTTTACGAGCAGTACGTC.

V and J are TRBV6-1 and TRBJ2-7, with 9 bases lining up with TRBD2. Germline V gene sequence: CDR1 MNHNS, CDR2 SASEGT. CDR3 length: 15 residues. Losses at the gene ends were 6 bases for V and 5 bases for J; bases not matched to a gene: 11. Here the CDR3 reads CASRNKRGAAHEQYV. The CDR3 nucleotides are TGTGCCAGCAGAAACAAGCGGGGGGCCGCCCACGAGCAGTACGTC.

DNA of the CDR3: TGTGCCAGCAGCTTAACCCACAGGGGGTCTCCCACAGATACGCAGTATTTT. Its protein product is CASSLTHRGSPTDTQYF. This chain links TRBV13 with TRBJ2-3, with TRBD1 matching over 8 bases. V was clipped by 2 bases and J by 2 bases; unmatched bases: 9. This CDR3 comprises 17 residues. From germline, CDR1 is PRHDT and CDR2 FYEKMQ (reference sequence).